These 2 T cell receptor beta chains share one sample of origin, sequenced in a study of post-analysis software for immune sequencing data. Study-wide points: TRBV segments more frequent in patients than in controls numbered five and included TRBV5-6, TRBV5-1 and TRBV20-1.

Prepared TCR beta cDNA libraries contained unique molecular identifiers. Each CDR3 protein gets one entry after TCRdb re-called the PCR reads with MiXCR. The sample has approximately 660,000 distinct CDR3 sequences, 59% seen once. Antigen specificity for these receptors is unknown. Sequencing was performed on blood. These receptor sequences come from a girl aged 2-9 years with multiple sclerosis.

This clonotype was recorded only once. The CDR3 ends on some other residue instead of the conserved phenylalanine or tryptophan, so this is likely a read error. Because the CDR3's place on the DNA is in doubt, the DNA is left out and the CDR3 is given as listed by TCRdb. The chain links TRBV29-1 to TRBJ1-2; TRBD1, the D gene given by the table, was not confirmed from the DNA. Inclusive of both ends, the CDR3 amounts to 14 amino acids. Germline V lookup: CDR1 SQVTM, CDR2 ANQGSEA. The chain's CDR3 is CSAVDRGANYGYTC.

The chain recombines TRBV11-3 with TRBJ2-6, with TRBD2 matching 8 bases. Germline assignment: CDR1 SGHNT and CDR2 YENEEA. The V and J ends lost 3 bases and 0 bases, in that order; junction bases with no gene match: 4. There are 17 residues in the CDR3. The CDR3 is CASSFSGTISGANVLTF. CDR3 bases: TGTGCCAGCAGCTTTAGCGGGACTATCTCTGGGGCCAACGTCCTGACTTTC.